This T cell receptor (beta chain) appears in the sequencing data of a study of T-cell reconstitution after alpha-beta-depleted transplantation in children. TCRbeta library preparation incorporated unique molecular identifiers. TCRdb re-derived calls from the PCR reads in MiXCR, one entry per CDR3 protein. The table lists approximately 93,000 distinct CDR3 sequences, 6.5% to 8.5% of them singletons, with about 7% in the top ten. CDR1 and CDR2 (germline): SGHKS, YYEKEE (reference sequence). CDR3 size: 18 residues. V gave up 0 bases and J gave up 4 bases, with 23 bases separating them. This clonotype was picked up many times.

This chain links TRBV5-5 with TRBJ2-7; the D gene could be TRBD1 or TRBD2 (5 bases each). The specimen was PBMCs from the stem cell graft donor, collected from the stem cell graft. This receptor was obtained from a human donor who donated a stem cell graft to a child with congenital amegakaryocytic thrombocytopenia. The CDR3 loop is CASSLEAGALVAPYEQYF. CDR3 sequence (DNA): TGTGCCAGCAGCTTGGAGGCCGGGGCCTTAGTTGCCCCTTACGAGCAGTACTTC. The variable domain in full, completed from reference TRBV5-5 and TRBJ2-7, reads DAGVTQSPTHLIKTRGQQVTLRCSPISGHKSVSWYQQVLGQGPQFIFQYYEKEERGRGNFPDRFSARQFPNYSSELNVNALLLGDSALYLCASSLEAGALVAPYEQYFGPGTRLTVT.